This record covers a single TCR beta chain. Its specificity is unknown. The sample is drawn from a study of CD8 T cells in ankylosing spondylitis. Study-level points and caveats: Clones tied to disease were said to be significantly enriched in matched ankylosing spondylitis synovial fluid. Characteristic, it appeared, of ankylosing spondylitis blood was a TCR beta motif of eight highly homologous variants. Previous work reported some of these motif variants in the synovial fluid and blood of reactive arthritis. Disease-associated clones were CD8+ and fairly uncommon in peripheral blood.

Quantitative 5'-RACE was performed with molecular barcodes, and it yielded the TCR beta libraries. In TCRdb, the 5' RACE reads were re-called with MiXCR into one record per CDR3 protein. In the table there are 330,000 or so distinct CDR3 sequences, 7% to 9% of which are singletons. Per the germline V gene, CDR1 is MGHRA and CDR2 is YSYEKL. The CDR3 is 16 amino acids. After removal of 4 bases from V and 8 bases from J, the junction contained 11 bases not matched to a gene. This TCR derives from a male donor with ankylosing spondylitis. The material sequenced was blood, either unsorted or a sorted T cell fraction (not recorded which). This rearrangement joins TRBV4-1 to TRBJ2-1; TRBD2 aligns across 10 bases. In DNA form, the CDR3 reads TGCGCCAGCAGCCGCCTGACTAGCGGGCTCTCGTATGAGCAGTTCTTC. Translated, it gives CASSRLTSGLSYEQFF.